Sequencing of this T cell receptor (beta chain) was carried out in a study of cytomegalovirus exposure and HLA in healthy donors. Study overall: As released early, the data held about 85 million unique TCRs from HLA-typed donors. Overall study results and limits: For most subjects, TCR beta sequences were reported to predict HLA-A and HLA-B alleles with accuracy.

In the case of this clone: Antigen unknown.

Both 60 Vbeta primers and 13 Jbeta primers went into the PCR. The method was immunoSEQ multiplex PCR; TCRdb's version includes in-frame clones alone and lacks a portion of them. This table holds approximately 160,000 clones, about 75% found once. With 3 bases clipped from V and 2 bases from J, the junction kept 1 base outside the gene matches. The germline gives CDR1 SGHVS, CDR2 FNYEAQ. This CDR3 spans 15 amino acids. The chain uses TRBV7-6 and TRBJ2-7; TRBD2 agrees at 13 bases. This sequence originates from a man between 18 and 29 years old in good health and CMV-seronegative. Source material: PBMCs. The CDR3 region is CASSFGTSGTYEQYF. CDR3 in DNA: TGTGCCAGCAGCTTCGGGACTAGCGGGACCTACGAGCAGTACTTC.